These T cell receptor beta chains were read from a single sample in a study of blood T cell repertoires in COVID-19. Data came from immunoSEQ multiplex PCR; TCRdb stores just in-frame clones and leaves some out. In the table there are about 330,000 clones, 75% to 90% of which are singletons. The specimen sequenced was PBMCs or T cells enriched from blood (not recorded which). The origin of the receptors is a man aged 25 to 45 who had recovered from COVID-19. CDR3s include the opening cysteine and the closing phenylalanine or tryptophan. D genes are given only for firm matches. Some rows have no size entry. The others give once, few or many, or a class for an expanded clone.

DNA: TGTGCCAGCAGCAAAGAGGAGGGCGCGAGCACTGAAGCTTTCTTT; CDR3: CASSKEEGASTEAFF; V: TRBV21-1; D: .; J: TRBJ1-1; size: .
DNA: TGTGCCAGCAGCTTACATTCAGGGTTTCCCAAAGGACTGTTTTTT; CDR3: CASSLHSGFPKGLFF; V: TRBV7-2; D: .; J: TRBJ1-4; size: once
DNA: TGCAGCGGGGGCGCGGGTTGGGGCATGAACACTGAAGCTTTCTTT; CDR3: CSGGAGWGMNTEAFF; V: TRBV29-1; D: .; J: TRBJ1-1; size: .
DNA: TGTGCCACCAGCAGAGATGGGGCGGACACCGGGGAGCTGTTTTTT; CDR3: CATSRDGADTGELFF; V: TRBV15; D: .; J: TRBJ2-2; size: .
DNA: TGTGCCAGCAGCCCACAGAGAACTGGAAACACCATATATTTT; CDR3: CASSPQRTGNTIYF; V: TRBV5-6; D: .; J: TRBJ1-3; size: .
DNA: TGTGCCAGTAGTATTGGGGGACAGGGGAATTCACCCCTCCACTTT; CDR3: CASSIGGQGNSPLHF; V: TRBV19; D: TRBD1; J: TRBJ1-6; size: once
DNA: TGTGCCACCAGCAGAGTCGCGGCAACTTTCACAGATACGCAGTATTTT; CDR3: CATSRVAATFTDTQYF; V: TRBV15; D: .; J: TRBJ2-3; size: .
DNA: TGTGCCAGCAGTTTTCGCAGGGTCAATCAGCCCCAGCATTTT; CDR3: CASSFRRVNQPQHF; V: TRBV28; D: .; J: TRBJ1-5; size: .
DNA: TGTGCCAGCAGTTTTCTTGTGGGACAACAAGAGACCCAGTACTTC; CDR3: CASSFLVGQQETQYF; V: TRBV27; D: .; J: TRBJ2-5; size: .
DNA: TGCGCCAGCAGCCAGGGGACATCAAACTATGGCTACACCTTC; CDR3: CASSQGTSNYGYTF; V: TRBV5-1; D: .; J: TRBJ1-2; size: .
DNA: TGTGCCAGCAGCTCACTGGGACTCCAAGAGACCCAGTACTTC; CDR3: CASSSLGLQETQYF; V: TRBV13; D: .; J: TRBJ2-5; size: .
DNA: TGTGCCAGCAGTTTAAACCCCCTCACAGGGGGGACTGAAGCTTTCTTT; CDR3: CASSLNPLTGGTEAFF; V: TRBV27; D: TRBD1; J: TRBJ1-1; size: .
DNA: TGTGCCAGCAGCCAAGGGCTGAGGGTACAAGAGACCCAGTACTTC; CDR3: CASSQGLRVQETQYF; V: TRBV3-1/TRBV3-2; D: .; J: TRBJ2-5; size: .
DNA: TGTGCCAGCAGCAGATTTAGCGGGGACCACACCGGGGAGCTGTTTTTT; CDR3: CASSRFSGDHTGELFF; V: TRBV11-2; D: TRBD2; J: TRBJ2-2; size: .
DNA: TGCGCCAGCAGCGAACGGGACAGGAGCTCCTACGAGCAGTACTTC; CDR3: CASSERDRSSYEQYF; V: TRBV4-1; D: TRBD1; J: TRBJ2-7; size: few
DNA: TGTGCCAGCAGACCGGGACATCTCACAGATACGCAGTATTTT; CDR3: CASRPGHLTDTQYF; V: TRBV28; D: .; J: TRBJ2-3; size: .
DNA: TGTGCCAGTAGTATCCTTCCAGGGGGGTATGAGCAGTTCTTC; CDR3: CASSILPGGYEQFF; V: TRBV19; D: .; J: TRBJ2-1; size: .
DNA: TGTGCCAGCAGTGACTCGGTGCGTCGGGGAGGGGAGTATAATTCACCCCTCCACTTT; CDR3: CASSDSVRRGGEYNSPLHF; V: TRBV6-4; D: .; J: TRBJ1-6; size: .
DNA: TGCGCCAGCAGCTTGCGCGGGGGTTCCCGTTCGAGCTCCTACAATGAGCAGTTCTTC; CDR3: CASSLRGGSRSSSYNEQFF; V: TRBV5-1; D: TRBD2; J: TRBJ2-1; size: few
DNA: TGCGCCAGCAGCATGGTGCCTAGCGGGGGGCAAGAGACCCAGTACTTC; CDR3: CASSMVPSGGQETQYF; V: TRBV5-1; D: TRBD2; J: TRBJ2-5; size: .
DNA: TGCGCCAGCAGCTTGTTCGTTTCGGGAGGAACGAACTATGGCTACACCTTC; CDR3: CASSLFVSGGTNYGYTF; V: TRBV5-1; D: .; J: TRBJ1-2; size: .
DNA: TGTGCCAGCAGTTCTCCCACAGGGGGCGCGGACAATGAGCAGTTCTTC; CDR3: CASSSPTGGADNEQFF; V: TRBV28; D: TRBD1; J: TRBJ2-1; size: .
DNA: TGCGCCAGCAGCCATACTGGGCGGGACGAGACCCAGTACTTC; CDR3: CASSHTGRDETQYF; V: TRBV5-1; D: .; J: TRBJ2-5; size: .
DNA: TGTGCCAGCAGCTTCCGGGACTCGAGAAACTACGAGCAGTACTTC; CDR3: CASSFRDSRNYEQYF; V: TRBV13; D: .; J: TRBJ2-7; size: .
DNA: TGTGCCAGCAGTTACCCGGGACAGAGCAATCAGCCCCAGCATTTT; CDR3: CASSYPGQSNQPQHF; V: TRBV6-5; D: TRBD1; J: TRBJ1-5; size: once
DNA: TGTGCCAGCAGCCAAGAGGGCCACGGCCGTTACAATGAGCAGTTCTTC; CDR3: CASSQEGHGRYNEQFF; V: TRBV4-2; D: .; J: TRBJ2-1; size: .
DNA: TGTGCCACCAGTGAACCGGGACAGGGAACCTACAATGAGCAGTTCTTC; CDR3: CATSEPGQGTYNEQFF; V: TRBV24-1; D: TRBD1; J: TRBJ2-1; size: .
DNA: TGTGCCAGCAGTGAATTTGTCGGGTTTGGAGGTGAAAAACTGTTTTTT; CDR3: CASSEFVGFGGEKLFF; V: TRBV25-1; D: .; J: TRBJ1-4; size: few
DNA: TGTGCCAGCAGCTTAAACAGGGTAAATCAGCCCCAGCATTTT; CDR3: CASSLNRVNQPQHF; V: TRBV13; D: .; J: TRBJ1-5; size: .
DNA: TGTGCCAGCAGCCCTGGACAGGGTGATCAGCCCCAGCATTTT; CDR3: CASSPGQGDQPQHF; V: TRBV9; D: TRBD1; J: TRBJ1-5; size: .
DNA: TGTGCCAGCAGCTTAACAGGGGGCGAGGGCAAAAACATTCAGTACTTC; CDR3: CASSLTGGEGKNIQYF; V: TRBV5-8; D: TRBD1; J: TRBJ2-4; size: .